The following is a TCR beta chain sequence with its context. Antigen unknown. At least 6 million PBMCs were isolated per sample. These data belong to a study of blood T cells in healthy people across ages. Together with a sample-barcoded 5' primer, a J-beta primer mix was included in a second PCR lasting roughly 6 to 12 cycles. Every cDNA was tagged by a template-switch adaptor with 12 random nucleotides. TCRdb redid the calling of the 5' RACE reads with MiXCR, one entry per CDR3 protein. The sample has around 870,000 distinct CDR3 sequences, 25% to 35% seen once. Points from the study as a whole: Across samples, TCR beta diversity tracked strongly with naive T cell percentage. Researchers deemed the diversity estimates from one million T cells underestimates.

V was shortened by 6 bases and J by 2 bases, with 16 bases between the two germline ends. From germline, CDR1 is MNHEY and CDR2 SVGEGT. CDR3 size: 15 residues. The sequenced material came from blood. This clonotype was sampled from a woman aged 80 or older in good health. This sequence joins TRBV6-2 or TRBV6-3 and TRBJ2-5, with D possibly called TRBD1 or TRBD2 (5 bases each). DNA of the CDR3: TGTGCCAGCAGACGCACCGGGACGAAGCAAGAGACCCAGTACTTC. It codes for CASRRTGTKQETQYF.